The rows below give T cell receptor beta chains drawn from one sample of a study of blood T cell repertoires in COVID-19. The repertoire was sequenced with immunoSEQ multiplex PCR; TCRdb's copy has only in-frame clones and lacks some. The data hold around 260,000 clones, with 88% observed a single time. The sequenced material came from peripheral blood. These receptors were taken from a woman in her sixties or seventies with COVID-19, enrolled during active disease. The conserved cysteine and the conserved F or W are not part of the CDR3 here.

j_gene | v_gene | CDR3aa
TRBJ1-4 | TRBV5-1 | ASSLQGRLSEKLF
TRBJ1-2 | TRBV19 | ASSIQQGVDGYT
TRBJ2-1 | TRBV6-2/TRBV6-3 | ASSNPGLAINEQF
TRBJ2-3 | TRBV7-2 | ASSLAEGGSTQY
TRBJ1-6 | TRBV21-1 | ASSKGRNNSPLH
TRBJ1-1 | TRBV12-5 | ASGRTVTEAF
TRBJ2-7 | TRBV10-1 | ASSELDRGSSYEQY
TRBJ1-3 | TRBV18 | ASCDRASGNTIY
TRBJ2-3 | TRBV29-1 | SAEGQGVRDTQY
TRBJ2-7 | TRBV2 | ASSLSYEQY
TRBJ1-5 | TRBV19 | ASKGRTDSNQPQH
TRBJ2-5 | TRBV18 | ASSPPTLGKETQY
TRBJ1-1 | TRBV27 | ASVPGVGNTEAF
TRBJ1-2 | TRBV5-5 | ASSSRTGGGYT
TRBJ2-7 | TRBV20-1 | SASDSGRGEQY
TRBJ1-2 | TRBV29-1 | SVSLGQDYGYT
TRBJ2-2 | TRBV2 | ASIQAENTGELF
TRBJ2-2 | TRBV28 | ASSLAGQGLSGELF
TRBJ2-7 | TRBV5-1 | ASSTPLGQGYEQY
TRBJ1-2 | TRBV19 | ASRESRAGDYGYT
TRBJ1-5 | TRBV2 | ASSAGQAPNQPQH
TRBJ2-7 | TRBV19 | ASKVSGTYEQY
TRBJ2-7 | TRBV27 | ASSIGTSVYEQY
TRBJ1-3 | TRBV4-1 | ASSQPLEGFAGNTIY
TRBJ2-7 | TRBV6-2/TRBV6-3 | ASSYPKYWGQIYEQY
TRBJ1-4 | TRBV4-1 | ASSLRGRQGSGKLF
TRBJ1-2 | TRBV5-1 | ASSLPFDSDNYGYT
TRBJ2-7 | TRBV27 | ASSPGTSVYPTYEQY
TRBJ2-5 | TRBV19 | ASSSRSSGNQETQY
TRBJ2-7 | TRBV10-1 | ASSPRVGGPDEQY
TRBJ1-2 | TRBV11-2 | ASSLNRGNYGYT
TRBJ2-3 | TRBV19 | ASRASTSASTDTQY
TRBJ1-6 | TRBV2 | ASRSPGRSYNSPLH
TRBJ2-7 | TRBV4-2 | ASSQAAGQESSYEQY
TRBJ1-6 | TRBV28 | ASSQSHKPLH
TRBJ1-1 | TRBV6-5 | ASSYYGGNTEAF
TRBJ2-1 | TRBV30 | AWSPLETYNEQF
TRBJ1-1 | TRBV19 | ASSSPIMNTEAF
TRBJ2-5 | TRBV3-1/TRBV3-2 | ASSQGRVKTQY
TRBJ1-4 | TRBV5-1 | ASSSGQGGEKLF
TRBJ2-5 | TRBV27 | ASSGTGAPY
TRBJ1-1 | TRBV28 | ASWTPNTEAF
TRBJ2-1 | TRBV7-6 | ASSPQGLGRGGEQF
TRBJ1-4 | TRBV7-2 | ASSSGGQQTNEKLF
TRBJ2-1 | TRBV24-1 | ATRAGKTSYNEQF
TRBJ1-2 | TRBV5-4 | ASSLIDNYGYT
TRBJ2-7 | TRBV30 | AWSPTRLAPYEQY
TRBJ2-7 | TRBV11-2 | ASSLRPYPQY
TRBJ2-1 | TRBV30 | AWSALYRAEGEQF
TRBJ2-7 | TRBV2 | ASSPGQSSYEQY